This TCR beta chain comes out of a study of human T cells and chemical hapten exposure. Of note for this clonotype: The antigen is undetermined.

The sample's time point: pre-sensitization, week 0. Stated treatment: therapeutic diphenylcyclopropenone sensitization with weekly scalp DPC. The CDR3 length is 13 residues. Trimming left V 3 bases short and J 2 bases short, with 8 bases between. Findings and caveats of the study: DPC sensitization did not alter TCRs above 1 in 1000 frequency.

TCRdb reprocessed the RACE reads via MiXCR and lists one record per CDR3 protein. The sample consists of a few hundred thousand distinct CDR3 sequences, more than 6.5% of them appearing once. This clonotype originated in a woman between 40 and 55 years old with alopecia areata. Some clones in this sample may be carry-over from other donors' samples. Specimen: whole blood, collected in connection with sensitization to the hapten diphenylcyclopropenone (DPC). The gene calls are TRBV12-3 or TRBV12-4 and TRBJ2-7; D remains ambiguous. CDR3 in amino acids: CASSFRTTYEQYF. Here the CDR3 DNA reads TGTGCCAGCAGTTTTAGAACAACCTACGAGCAGTACTTC.